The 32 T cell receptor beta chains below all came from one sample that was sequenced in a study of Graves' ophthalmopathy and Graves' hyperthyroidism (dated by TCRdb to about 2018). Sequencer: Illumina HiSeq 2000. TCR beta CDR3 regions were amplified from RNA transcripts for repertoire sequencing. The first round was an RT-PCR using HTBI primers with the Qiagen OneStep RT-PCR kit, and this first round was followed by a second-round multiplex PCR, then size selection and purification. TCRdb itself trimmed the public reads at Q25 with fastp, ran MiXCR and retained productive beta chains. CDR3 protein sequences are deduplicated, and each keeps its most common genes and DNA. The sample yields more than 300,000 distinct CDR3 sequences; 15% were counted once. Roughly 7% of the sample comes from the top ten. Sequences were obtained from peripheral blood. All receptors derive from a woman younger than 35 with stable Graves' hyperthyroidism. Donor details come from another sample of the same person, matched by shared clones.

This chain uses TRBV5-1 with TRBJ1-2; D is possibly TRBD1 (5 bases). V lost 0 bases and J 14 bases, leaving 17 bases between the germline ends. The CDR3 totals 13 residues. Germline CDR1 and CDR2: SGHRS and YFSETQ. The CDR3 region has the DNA TGCGCCAGCAGCTTGGGGATGTTGGAGGGGCCAACCTTC. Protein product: CASSLGMLEGPTF.

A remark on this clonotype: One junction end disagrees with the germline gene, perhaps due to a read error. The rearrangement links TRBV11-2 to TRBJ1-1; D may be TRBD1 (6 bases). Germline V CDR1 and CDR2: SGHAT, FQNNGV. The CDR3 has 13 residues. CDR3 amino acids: CASSLAQDSSICF. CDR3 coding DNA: TGTGCCAGCAGCTTAGCCCAGGACAGCTCGATCTGTTTT.

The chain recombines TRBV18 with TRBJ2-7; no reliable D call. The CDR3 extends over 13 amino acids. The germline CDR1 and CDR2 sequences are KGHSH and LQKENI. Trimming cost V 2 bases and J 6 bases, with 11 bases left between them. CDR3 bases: TGTGCCAGCTCACCAAAACCGCCGGGCGAGCAGTACTTC. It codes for CASSPKPPGEQYF.

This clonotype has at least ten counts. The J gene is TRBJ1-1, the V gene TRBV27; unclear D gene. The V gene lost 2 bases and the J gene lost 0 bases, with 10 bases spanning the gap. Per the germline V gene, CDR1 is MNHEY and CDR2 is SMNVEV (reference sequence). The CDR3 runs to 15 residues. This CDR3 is CASSLRIPMNTEAFF. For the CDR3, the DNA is TGTGCCAGCAGTTTACGGATCCCGATGAACACTGAAGCTTTCTTT.

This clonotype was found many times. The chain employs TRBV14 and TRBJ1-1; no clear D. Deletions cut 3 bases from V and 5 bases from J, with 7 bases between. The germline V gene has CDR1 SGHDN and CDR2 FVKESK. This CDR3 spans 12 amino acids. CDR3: CASSHRFTEAFF. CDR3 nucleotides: TGTGCCAGCAGCCACAGGTTTACTGAAGCTTTCTTT.

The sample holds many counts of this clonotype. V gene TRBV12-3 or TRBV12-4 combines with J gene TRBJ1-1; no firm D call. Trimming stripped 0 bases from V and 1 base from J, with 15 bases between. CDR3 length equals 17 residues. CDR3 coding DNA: TGTGCCAGCAGTTTAGCGTTCCGGCTCTCGGCGAACACTGAAGCTTTCTTT. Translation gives CASSLAFRLSANTEAFF.

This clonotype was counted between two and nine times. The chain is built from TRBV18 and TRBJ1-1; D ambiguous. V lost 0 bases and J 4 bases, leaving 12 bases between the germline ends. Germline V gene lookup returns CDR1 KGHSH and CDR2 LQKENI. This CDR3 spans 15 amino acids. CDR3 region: CASSPPTGKGTEAFF. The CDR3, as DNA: TGTGCCAGCTCACCACCGACGGGAAAGGGCACTGAAGCTTTCTTT.

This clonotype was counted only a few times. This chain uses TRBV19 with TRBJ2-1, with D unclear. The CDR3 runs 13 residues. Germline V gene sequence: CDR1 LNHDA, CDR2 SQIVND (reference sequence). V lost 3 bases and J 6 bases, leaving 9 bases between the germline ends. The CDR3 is CASSIPPSNEQFF. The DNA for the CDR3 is TGTGCCAGTAGTATCCCCCCGAGCAATGAGCAGTTCTTC.

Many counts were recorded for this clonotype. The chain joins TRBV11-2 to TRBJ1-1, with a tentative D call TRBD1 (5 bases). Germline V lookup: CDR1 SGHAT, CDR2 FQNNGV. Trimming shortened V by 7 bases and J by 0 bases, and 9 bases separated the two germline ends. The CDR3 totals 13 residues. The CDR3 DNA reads TGTGCCAGCATGCGGGGGGTGAACACTGAAGCTTTCTTT. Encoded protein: CASMRGVNTEAFF.

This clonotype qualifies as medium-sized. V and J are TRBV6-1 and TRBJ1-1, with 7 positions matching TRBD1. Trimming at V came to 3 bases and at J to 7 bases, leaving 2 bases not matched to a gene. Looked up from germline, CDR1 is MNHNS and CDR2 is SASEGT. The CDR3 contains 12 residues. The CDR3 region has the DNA TGTGCCAGCAGTGAGGACAGGTTTGAAGCTTTCTTT. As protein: CASSEDRFEAFF.

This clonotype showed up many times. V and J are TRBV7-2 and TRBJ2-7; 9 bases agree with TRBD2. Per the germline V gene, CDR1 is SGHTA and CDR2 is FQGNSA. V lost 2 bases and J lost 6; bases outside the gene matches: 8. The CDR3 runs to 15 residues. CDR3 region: CASSLLRGGLGEQYF. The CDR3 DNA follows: TGTGCCAGCAGCTTATTGCGGGGGGGCCTCGGCGAGCAGTACTTC.

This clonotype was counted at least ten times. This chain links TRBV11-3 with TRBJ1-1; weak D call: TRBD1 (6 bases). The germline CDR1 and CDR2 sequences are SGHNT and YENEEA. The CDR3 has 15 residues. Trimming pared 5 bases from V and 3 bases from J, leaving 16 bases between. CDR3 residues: CASSPGAGEYTEAFF. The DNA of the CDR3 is TGTGCCAGCAGCCCGGGGGCAGGGGAATACACTGAAGCTTTCTTT.

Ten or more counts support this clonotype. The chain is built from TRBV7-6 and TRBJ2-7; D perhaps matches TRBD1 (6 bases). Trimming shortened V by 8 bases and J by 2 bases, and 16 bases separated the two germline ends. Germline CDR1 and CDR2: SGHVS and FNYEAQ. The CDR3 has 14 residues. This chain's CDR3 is CASANREGAYEQYF. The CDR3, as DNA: TGTGCCAGCGCTAACAGGGAAGGGGCCTACGAGCAGTACTTC.

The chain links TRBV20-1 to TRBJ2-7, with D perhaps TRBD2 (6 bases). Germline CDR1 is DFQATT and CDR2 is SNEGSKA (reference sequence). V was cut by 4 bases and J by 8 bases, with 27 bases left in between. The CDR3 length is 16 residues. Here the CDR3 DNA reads TGCAGTGCTAAGCGCCCAGGGAGGCTGTTGTATGACAAGCAGTACTTC. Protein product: CSAKRPGRLLYDKQYF.

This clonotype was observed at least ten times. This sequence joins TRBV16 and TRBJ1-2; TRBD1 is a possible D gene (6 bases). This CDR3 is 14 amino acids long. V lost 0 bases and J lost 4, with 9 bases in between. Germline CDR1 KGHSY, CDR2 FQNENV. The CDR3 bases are TGTGCCAGCAGCCAATCCGCGACAGGCTATGGCTACACCTTC. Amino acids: CASSQSATGYGYTF.

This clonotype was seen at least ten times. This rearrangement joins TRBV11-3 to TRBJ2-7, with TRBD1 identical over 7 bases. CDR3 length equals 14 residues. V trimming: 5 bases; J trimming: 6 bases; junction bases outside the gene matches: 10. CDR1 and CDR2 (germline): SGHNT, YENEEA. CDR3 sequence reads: CASSSPEGALEQYF. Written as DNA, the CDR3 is TGTGCCAGCAGCAGCCCCGAGGGGGCCCTCGAGCAGTACTTC.

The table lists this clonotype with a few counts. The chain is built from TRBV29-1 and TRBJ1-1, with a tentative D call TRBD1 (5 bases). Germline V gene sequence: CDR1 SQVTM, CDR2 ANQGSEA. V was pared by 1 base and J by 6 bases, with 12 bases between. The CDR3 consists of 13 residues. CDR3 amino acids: CSVEGGGNPEAFF. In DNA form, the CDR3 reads TGCAGCGTTGAAGGGGGGGGAAACCCTGAAGCTTTCTTT.

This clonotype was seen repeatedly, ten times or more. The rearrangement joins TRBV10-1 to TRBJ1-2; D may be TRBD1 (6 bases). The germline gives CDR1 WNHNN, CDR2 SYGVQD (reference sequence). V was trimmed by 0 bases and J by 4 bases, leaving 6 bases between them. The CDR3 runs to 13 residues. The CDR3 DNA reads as TGCGCCAGCAGTGAGTCGGGGGCCTATGGCTACACCTTC. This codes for CASSESGAYGYTF.

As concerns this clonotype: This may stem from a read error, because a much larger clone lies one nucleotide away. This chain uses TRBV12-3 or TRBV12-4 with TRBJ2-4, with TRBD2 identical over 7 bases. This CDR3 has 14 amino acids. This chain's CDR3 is CASRGGNNKNIKYF. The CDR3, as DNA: TGTGCCAGCAGGGGAGGGAACAACAAAAACATTAAGTACTTC.

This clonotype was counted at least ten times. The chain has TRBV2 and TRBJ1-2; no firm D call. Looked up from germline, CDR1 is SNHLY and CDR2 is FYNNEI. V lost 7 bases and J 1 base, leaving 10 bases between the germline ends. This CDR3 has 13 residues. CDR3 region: CASIEQLNYGYTF. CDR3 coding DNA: TGTGCCAGCATCGAACAGCTTAACTATGGCTACACCTTC.

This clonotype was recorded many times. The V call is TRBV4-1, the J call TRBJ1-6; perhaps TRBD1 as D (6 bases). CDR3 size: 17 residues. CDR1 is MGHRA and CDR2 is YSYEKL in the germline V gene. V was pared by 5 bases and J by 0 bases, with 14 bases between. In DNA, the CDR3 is TGCGCCAGCAGCGGACCAACAGGGAGCTCCTATAATTCACCCCTCCACTTT. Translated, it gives CASSGPTGSSYNSPLHF.

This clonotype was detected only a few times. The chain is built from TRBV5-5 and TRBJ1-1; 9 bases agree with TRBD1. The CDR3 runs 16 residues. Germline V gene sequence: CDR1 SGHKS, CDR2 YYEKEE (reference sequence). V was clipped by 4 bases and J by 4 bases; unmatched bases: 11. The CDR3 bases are TGTGCCAGCAGCGCATGGGACAGGGCGAAGGGCACTGAAGCTTTCTTT. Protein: CASSAWDRAKGTEAFF.

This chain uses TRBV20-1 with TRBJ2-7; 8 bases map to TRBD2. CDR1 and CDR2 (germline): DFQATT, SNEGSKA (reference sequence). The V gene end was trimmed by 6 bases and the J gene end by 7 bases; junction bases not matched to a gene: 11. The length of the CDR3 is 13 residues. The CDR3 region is CSARGLAAREQYF. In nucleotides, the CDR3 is TGCAGTGCCCGCGGACTAGCCGCTCGGGAGCAGTACTTC.

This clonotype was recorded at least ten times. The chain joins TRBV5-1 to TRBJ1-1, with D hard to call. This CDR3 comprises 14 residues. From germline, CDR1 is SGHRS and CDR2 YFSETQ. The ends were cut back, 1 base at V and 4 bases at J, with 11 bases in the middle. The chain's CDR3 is CASSLSLGGTEAFF. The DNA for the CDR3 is TGCGCCAGCAGCTTGAGTCTGGGCGGCACTGAAGCTTTCTTT.

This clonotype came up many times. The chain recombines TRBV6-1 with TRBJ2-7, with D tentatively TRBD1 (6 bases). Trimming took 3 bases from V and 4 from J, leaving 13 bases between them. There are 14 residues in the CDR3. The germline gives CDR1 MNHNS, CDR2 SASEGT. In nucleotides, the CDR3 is TGTGCCAGCAGTGACCAGGGGACCCGATACGAGCAGTACTTC. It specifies CASSDQGTRYEQYF.

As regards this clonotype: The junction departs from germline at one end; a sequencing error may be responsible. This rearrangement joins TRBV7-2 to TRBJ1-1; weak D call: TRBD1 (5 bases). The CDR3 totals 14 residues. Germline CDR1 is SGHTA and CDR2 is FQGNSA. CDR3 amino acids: CASRPGHSYTDAFF. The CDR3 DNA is TGTGCCAGCAGACCTGGACACTCCTACACTGATGCTTTCTTT.

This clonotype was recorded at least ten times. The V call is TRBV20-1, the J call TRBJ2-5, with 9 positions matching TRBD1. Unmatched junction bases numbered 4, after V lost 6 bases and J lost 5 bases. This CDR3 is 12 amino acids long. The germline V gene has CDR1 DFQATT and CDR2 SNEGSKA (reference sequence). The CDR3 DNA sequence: TGCAGTGCATCTGGGACAGGGGAGACCCAGTACTTC. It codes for CSASGTGETQYF.

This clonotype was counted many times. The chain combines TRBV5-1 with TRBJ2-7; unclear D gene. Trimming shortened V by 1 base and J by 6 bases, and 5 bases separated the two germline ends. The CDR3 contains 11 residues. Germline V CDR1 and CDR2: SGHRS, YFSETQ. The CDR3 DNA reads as TGCGCCAGCAGCTTGAATTCCGAGCAGTACTTC. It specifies CASSLNSEQYF.

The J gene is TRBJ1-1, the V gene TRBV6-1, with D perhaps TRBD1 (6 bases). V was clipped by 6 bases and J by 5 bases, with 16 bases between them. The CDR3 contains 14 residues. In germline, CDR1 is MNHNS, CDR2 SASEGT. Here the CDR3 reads CASSPRGARTEAFF. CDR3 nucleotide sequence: TGTGCCAGCAGCCCAAGGGGGGCGCGAACTGAAGCTTTCTTT.

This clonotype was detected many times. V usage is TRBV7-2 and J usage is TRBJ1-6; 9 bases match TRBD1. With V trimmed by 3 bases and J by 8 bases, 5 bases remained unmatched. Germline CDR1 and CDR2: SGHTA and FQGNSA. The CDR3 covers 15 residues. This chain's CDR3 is CASSFPGTGYSPLHF. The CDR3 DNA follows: TGTGCCAGCAGCTTCCCCGGGACAGGGTATTCACCCCTCCACTTT.

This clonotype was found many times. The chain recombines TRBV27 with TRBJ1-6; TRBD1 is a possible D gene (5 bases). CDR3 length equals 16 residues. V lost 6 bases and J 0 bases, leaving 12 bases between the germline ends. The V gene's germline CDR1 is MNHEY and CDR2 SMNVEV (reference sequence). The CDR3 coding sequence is TGTGCCAGCAGGGCTTGGGGGGTCTCCTATAATTCACCCCTCCACTTT. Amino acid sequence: CASRAWGVSYNSPLHF.

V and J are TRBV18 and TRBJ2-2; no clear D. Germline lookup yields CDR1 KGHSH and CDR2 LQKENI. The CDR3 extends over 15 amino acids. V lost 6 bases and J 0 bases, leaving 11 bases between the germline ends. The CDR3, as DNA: TGTGCCAGCTCCGAAGGCGCAGCGAACACCGGGGAGCTGTTTTTT. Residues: CASSEGAANTGELFF.